This T cell receptor (beta chain) was sequenced in a study of OX40 agonist ivuxolimab in advanced cancers. Study-level points and caveats: People who partly responded at 0.1-3.0 mg/kg had some of the least clonal expansion seen. Expanded clones belonging to CD8+ T cells outnumbered, on average, those of CD4+.

Generated by immunoSEQ multiplex PCR, the TCRdb table keeps only in-frame clones and is missing some. The sample carries about 120,000 clones, around 91% recorded once. Points on this clone: What it binds is not known.

The cohort excluded patients with autoimmune disease history or systemic immunosuppression. Peripheral blood came from all dose cohorts at three timepoints. This CDR3 comprises 15 residues. Trimming cost V 5 bases and J 3 bases; bases outside gene matches: 6. Germline-derived CDR1 and CDR2 are MNHEY and SVGAGI. This chain joins TRBV6-5 and TRBJ1-5, with 8 bases lining up with TRBD1. Source: CD4+ or CD8+ T cells sorted from blood, taken in a trial of the OX40 agonist ivuxolimab. The receptor's source is an adult with an advanced solid tumor such as melanoma, head and neck, liver or kidney cancer. Here the CDR3 DNA reads TGTGCCAGCAGTCGCAGACAGGGGTCCAATCAGCCCCAGCATTTT. It yields the protein CASSRRQGSNQPQHF.